The next 20 T cell receptor beta chains were all read from a single sample in a study of regulatory dendritic cells for organ transplantation (dated by TCRdb to the late 2010s). Sorted T cell subsets were CFSE-labeled and co-cultured for about five days with allogeneic regulatory or mature dendritic cells at a 1:10 DC:T ratio. Library generation was performed with the immunoSEQ multiplex PCR assay. TCRdb re-hosts the immuneACCESS table, in-frame sequences only. Its copies lack some clones; in the studies checked, an unresolved V gene accounts for under half of them, and the cause for the rest is not known. For this sample the table gives 4,000 to 5,000 clones, of which 70% to 75% were detected only once. The ten largest clones add up to about 26% of the sample. Which antigens these TCRs recognize remains unknown. Material for sequencing was memory CD8+ T cells from blood cultured with dendritic cells. Reading the label with the study, this specimen's cell subset or site is: CD45RO+ memory T cells. Receptors originate from a human donor in good health.

This CDR3 is CASSIDREITDTQYF. DNA of the CDR3: TGTGCCAGTAGTATTGACAGGGAAATCACAGATACGCAGTATTTT. This chain connects TRBV19 to TRBJ2-3, with 7 bases matching TRBD1. Germline V gives CDR1 LNHDA, CDR2 SQIVND (reference sequence). V shed 3 bases, J shed 2 bases, and the junction held 5 bases outside the gene matches. CDR3 length: 15 amino acids.

This clone was observed a handful of times. This chain uses TRBV11-2 with TRBJ1-2, with D possibly being TRBD1 (6 bases). Germline CDR1 and CDR2: SGHAT and FQNNGV. This CDR3 contains 15 residues. Trimming took off 1 base at V and 0 bases at J, with 9 bases between the two ends. The DNA of the CDR3 is TGTGCCAGCAGCTTAGGGGACACCCCTAACTATGGCTACACCTTC. Its protein product is CASSLGDTPNYGYTF. The complete variable domain, with remaining parts taken from reference TRBV11-2 and TRBJ1-2, reads EAGVAQSPRYKIIEKRQSVAFWCNPISGHATLYWYQQILGQGPKLLIQFQNNGVVDDSQLPKDRFSAERLKGVDSTLKIQPAKLEDSAVYLCASSLGDTPNYGYTFGSGTRLTVV.

This clone was found once. The junction departs from germline at one end; a sequencing error may be responsible. This sample also contains other DNA sequences that code for the same CDR3. The chain combines TRBV29-1 with TRBJ1-4; TRBD1 might be the D (6 bases). The CDR3 extends over 13 amino acids. Germline CDR1 and CDR2: SQVTM and ANQGSEA. CDR3: CSAQGGASEKLFF. The DNA for the CDR3 is TGTAGCGCCCAAGGGGGGGCAAGTGAAAAACTGTTTTTT.

This chain connects TRBV7-6 to TRBJ2-5; D remains ambiguous. The length of the CDR3 is 12 residues. Germline V gene sequence: CDR1 SGHVS, CDR2 FNYEAQ. Between the trimmed V and J ends, which lost 3 bases and 5 bases, there was a span of 7 bases. Here the CDR3 reads CASSFFGETQYF. Here the CDR3 DNA reads TGTGCCAGCAGCTTCTTTGGCGAGACCCAGTACTTC.

The rearrangement uses TRBV6-5 and TRBJ2-3; tentative D call: TRBD1 (7 bases). The CDR3 length is 14 residues. V lost 5 bases to trimming and J lost 6 bases, with 15 bases between them. Germline CDR1 MNHEY, CDR2 SVGAGI. The CDR3 sequence: CASSDLAGGDTQYF. The CDR3 nucleotides read TGTGCCAGCAGTGACTTGGCAGGGGGGGATACGCAGTATTTT.

Within the sample, this clone is medium-sized. The V call is TRBV2, the J call TRBJ1-4, with D hard to call. Deletions cut 4 bases from V and 7 bases from J, with 19 bases between. In germline, CDR1 is SNHLY, CDR2 FYNNEI. The CDR3 contains 16 residues. The CDR3 coding sequence is TGTGCCAGCAGTGCTATAACCGGGTCTGGAGGTGAAAAACTGTTTTTT. As protein: CASSAITGSGGEKLFF.

This CDR3 reads CASSQDPGTGSHGYTF. DNA of the CDR3: TGCGCCAGCAGCCAAGACCCGGGGACAGGGAGTCATGGCTACACCTTC. The V and J genes are TRBV4-3 and TRBJ1-2; 9 bases fit TRBD1. Germline CDR1 and CDR2: LGHNA and YSLEER. Losses at the gene ends were 0 bases for V and 6 bases for J; bases not matched to a gene: 8. The CDR3 runs 16 residues.

This clone showed up just a few times. J is TRBJ2-7 and V is TRBV7-9; D gene uncertain. Trimming shortened V by 3 bases and J by 5 bases, and 8 bases separated the two germline ends. CDR1 and CDR2 (germline): SEHNR, FQNEAQ (reference sequence). This CDR3 comprises 12 residues. The CDR3, as DNA: TGTGCCAGCAGCTTCGATTCAGACGAGCAGTACTTC. As protein: CASSFDSDEQYF.

J is TRBJ2-7 and V is TRBV6-1; TRBD1 matches at 7 bases. CDR3 length: 14 amino acids. The germline gives CDR1 MNHNS, CDR2 SASEGT. Trimming took 5 bases from V and 3 from J; bases not matched to a gene: 7. CDR3 amino acids: CASSPRGQNYEQYF. CDR3 DNA sequence: TGTGCCAGCAGTCCAAGGGGACAGAACTACGAGCAGTACTTC.

The chain couples TRBV19 to TRBJ2-7, with 11 bases aligning to TRBD1. The germline CDR1 and CDR2 sequences are LNHDA and SQIVND (reference sequence). The V segment lost 8 bases and the J segment 1 base; nucleotides outside the gene matches: 1. CDR3 size: 13 residues. CDR3 sequence: CASGDRGSYEQYF. CDR3 DNA: TGTGCCAGTGGGGACAGGGGGTCCTACGAGCAGTACTTC.

The V gene is TRBV9, the J gene TRBJ2-5, with 7 bases lining up with TRBD1. The CDR3 is made up of 16 amino acids. Germline V gene data show CDR1 as SGDLS and CDR2 as YYNGEE. Trimming at V came to 0 bases and at J to 2 bases, leaving 7 bases not matched to a gene. CDR3 residues: CASSVAPDREQETQYF. The CDR3 nucleotides are TGTGCCAGCAGCGTAGCACCCGACAGGGAGCAAGAGACCCAGTACTTC.

This chain joins TRBV19 and TRBJ2-3; 9 bases match TRBD1. CDR3 length equals 15 residues. The germline V gene has CDR1 LNHDA and CDR2 SQIVND (reference sequence). V lost 3 bases to trimming and J lost 2 bases; unmatched junction nucleotides: 3. CDR3 region: CASSMGQGHTDTQYF. In DNA, the CDR3 is TGTGCCAGTAGTATGGGACAGGGACACACAGATACGCAGTATTTT.

The rearrangement links TRBV6-5 to TRBJ1-2; no clear D gene. Germline loops: CDR1 MNHEY, CDR2 SVGAGI. This CDR3 is built from 14 residues. V gave up 6 bases and J gave up 6 bases, with 17 bases separating them. The CDR3 reads CASSPRMVGDGYTF. The CDR3 nucleotides read TGTGCCAGCAGCCCTCGGATGGTGGGCGATGGCTACACCTTC.

Here the CDR3 DNA reads TGTGCCAGCAGTGAGACCGGGACTAGCGGGACTGAGCAGTTCTTC. It is translated as CASSETGTSGTEQFF. The genes are TRBV6-4 and TRBJ2-1, with 13 bases matching TRBD2. Germline V CDR1 and CDR2: MRHNA, SNTAGT. CDR3 size: 15 residues. The J segment lost 9 bases and the V segment lost 3 bases, leaving 5 bases of the junction unmatched.

The gene calls are TRBV27 and TRBJ2-3; D is perhaps TRBD1 (6 bases). The CDR3 is 14 amino acids. The germline V gene has CDR1 MNHEY and CDR2 SMNVEV (reference sequence). The germline V and J ends were trimmed by 5 bases and 7 bases, with 16 bases remaining between them. The CDR3 DNA sequence: TGTGCCAGCAGTGTAGGGGGAACACCCAATACGCAGTATTTT. It encodes CASSVGGTPNTQYF.

This clone showed up just a few times. The rearrangement uses TRBV9 and TRBJ2-7; weak D call: TRBD2 (6 bases). Germline V CDR1 and CDR2: SGDLS, YYNGEE. The CDR3 has 14 residues. V was cut by 4 bases and J by 4 bases, with 15 bases left in between. For the CDR3, the DNA is TGTGCCAGCAGCCCCGGAGGGACTTTATACGAGCAGTACTTC. Its protein is CASSPGGTLYEQYF.

The V and J genes are TRBV30 and TRBJ1-4; D perhaps matches TRBD1 (6 bases). V dropped 5 bases and J dropped 6 bases, with 16 bases sitting between them. Germline loops: CDR1 GTSNPN, CDR2 SVGIG (reference sequence). The CDR3 is 14 amino acids. This CDR3 reads CAWDTTGMDEKLFF. The CDR3 region has the DNA TGTGCCTGGGATACCACAGGGATGGATGAAAAACTGTTTTTT. Supplemented by reference TRBV30 and TRBJ1-4, the full variable domain reads SQTIHQWPATLVQPVGSPLSLECTVEGTSNPNLYWYRQAAGRGLQLLFYSVGIGQISSEVPQNLSASRPQDRQFILSSKKLLLSDSGFYLCAWDTTGMDEKLFFGSGTQLSVL.

V usage is TRBV21-1 and J usage is TRBJ2-7; the D call of TRBD2 is as the table states it, not checked on the DNA. TRBV21-1 is termed a pseudogene. The CDR3 has 15 amino acids. This CDR3 reads CASSKSLGGRGLKYF. CDR3 nucleotide sequence: TGTGCCAGCAGCAAGAGTCTTGGGGGACGGGGGTTGAAGTACTTC.

This chain connects TRBV7-3 to TRBJ2-5; D may correspond to TRBD1 or TRBD2 (5 bases each). V gave up 2 bases and J gave up 2 bases, with 6 bases separating them. The CDR3 runs 13 residues. CDR1 and CDR2 from the germline V gene are SGHTA and FQGTGA. CDR3 sequence: CASSLWGQETQYF. The CDR3 DNA sequence: TGTGCCAGCAGCTTATGGGGGCAAGAGACCCAGTACTTC.

This sequence joins TRBV4-2 and TRBJ2-3; D is perhaps TRBD1 (6 bases). Trimming removed 0 bases at V and 2 bases at J, with 9 bases between. Germline CDR1 and CDR2: LGHNA and YNFKEQ. The CDR3 is made up of 15 amino acids. CDR3 nucleotides: TGTGCCAGCAGCCAAGAGGGACAAAACACAGATACGCAGTATTTT. Its translation is CASSQEGQNTDTQYF.